The TCR beta chain described here comes from a study of T cell responses to AZD1222 COVID-19 vaccine. Study-level information: Both about-4-week and about-12-week second-dose recipients were combined.

Findings of the study overall: In a largely white British group with more females than males, clonal diversity was possibly underestimated.

About this clone: The antigen is undetermined.

CDR1 LNHDA and CDR2 SQIVND come from the germline V gene (reference sequence). Trimming cost V 6 bases and J 2 bases, with 14 bases left between them. The CDR3 extends over 15 amino acids. Here immunoSEQ multiplex PCR was the method, and the copy in TCRdb shows in-frame clones only, minus some. The sample has more than 100,000 clones, roughly 90% seen once. The material sequenced was peripheral blood, taken on day 0 of AZD1222 vaccination. The sequence was obtained from an adult in good health. This chain links TRBV19 with TRBJ1-5; D ambiguous. The DNA for the CDR3 is TGTGCCAGTAGGAAGGACGTATATGGCAATCAGCCCCAGCATTTT. Encoded protein: CASRKDVYGNQPQHF.